This T cell receptor (beta chain) was found in a study of T-cell reconstitution after alpha-beta-depleted transplantation in children. This sample's TCRbeta library carried unique molecular identifier barcodes. TCRdb itself ran the PCR reads through MiXCR, one entry per CDR3 protein. Among 700,000 to 950,000 distinct CDR3 sequences listed, approximately 15% were seen once. The receptor comes from a male patient between 10 and 17 years old who had a stem cell transplant for acute lymphoblastic leukemia, so the T cells may come from the graft donor. This specimen was PBMCs, mostly from graft donor cells, taken 360 days after TCRalphabeta/CD19-depleted stem cell transplant.

This chain's CDR3 is CASSIIAGTSNEQFF. CDR3 DNA: TGTGCCAGCAGCATAATAGCGGGAACTTCAAATGAGCAGTTCTTC. The chain joins TRBV9 to TRBJ2-1, with TRBD2 matching over 8 bases. The CDR3 length is 15 residues. J gave up 7 bases and V 4 bases, and 10 bases lay outside the gene matches. Germline loops: CDR1 SGDLS, CDR2 YYNGEE.